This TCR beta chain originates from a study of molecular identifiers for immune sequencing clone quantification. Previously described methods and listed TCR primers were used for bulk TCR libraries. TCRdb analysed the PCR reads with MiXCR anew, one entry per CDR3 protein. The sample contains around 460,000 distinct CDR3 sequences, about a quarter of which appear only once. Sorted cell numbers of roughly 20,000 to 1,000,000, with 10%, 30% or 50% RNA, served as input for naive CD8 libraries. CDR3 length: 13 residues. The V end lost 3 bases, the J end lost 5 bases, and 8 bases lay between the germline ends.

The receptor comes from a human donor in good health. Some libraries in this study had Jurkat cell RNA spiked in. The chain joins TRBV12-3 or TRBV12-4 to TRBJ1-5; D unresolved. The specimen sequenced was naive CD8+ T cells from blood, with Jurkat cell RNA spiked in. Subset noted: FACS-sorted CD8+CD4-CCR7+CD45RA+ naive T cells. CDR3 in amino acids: CASSFRQDQPQHF. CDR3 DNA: TGTGCCAGCAGTTTTAGGCAGGATCAGCCCCAGCATTTT.